The rows below give T cell receptor beta chains drawn from one sample of a study of T-cell reconstitution after alpha-beta-depleted transplantation in children. A single record per CDR3 protein comes from TCRdb applying MiXCR to the PCR reads. The sample has about 110,000 distinct CDR3 sequences; 10% are singletons. This specimen consisted of PBMCs from the stem cell graft donor, obtained from the stem cell graft. The source is a human donor who donated a stem cell graft to a child with acute lymphoblastic leukemia. The CDR3 runs from the conserved cysteine through the conserved F or W. A D gene is named only where the DNA matches it firmly. Rows may omit the clone size; those that give it use once, few, many or a size class.

V gene,D gene,J gene,clone size,CDR3 DNA,CDR3 protein
TRBV5-4,-,TRBJ1-1,few,TGTGCCAGCAGCTTGAAGCAGGGTTTGACTGAAGCTTTCTTT,CASSLKQGLTEAFF
TRBV12-3/TRBV12-4,TRBD1,TRBJ1-5,many,TGTGCCAGCAGACTCAGGGGGGTGGATCAGCCCCAGCATTTT,CASRLRGVDQPQHF
TRBV10-2,-,TRBJ2-7,many,TGCGCCAGCAGTGAGTCTTGGGGTCCTTACGAGCAGTACTTC,CASSESWGPYEQYF
TRBV5-4,-,TRBJ1-2,-,TGTGCCAGCAGCAATTCGGCGGGGGTAGATGGCTACACCTTC,CASSNSAGVDGYTF
TRBV7-9,-,TRBJ1-4,many,TGTGCCAGCGCCGGGGGGGGAAGAGGAACTAATGAAAAACTGTTTTTT,CASAGGGRGTNEKLFF
TRBV12-3/TRBV12-4,TRBD1,TRBJ1-5,many,TGTGCCAGCAGTTTTATGGGACAGGGCAATAGCAATCAGCCCCAGCATTTT,CASSFMGQGNSNQPQHF
TRBV7-8,TRBD1,TRBJ2-1,many,TGTGCCAGCAGCTCCCAGAGGGACAGGGGGCAGTTCTTC,CASSSQRDRGQFF
TRBV3-1,-,TRBJ2-1,many,TGTGCCAGCAGCCAAGCGCAGGGCCCCTACAATGAGCAGTTCTTC,CASSQAQGPYNEQFF
TRBV5-1,-,TRBJ1-3,many,TGCGCCAGCAGCTTGGATGGGCCTCCTGGAAACACCATATATTTT,CASSLDGPPGNTIYF
TRBV7-2,-,TRBJ2-7,many,TGTGCCAGCAGCTTAGTTAGAGAGTACGAGCAGTACTTC,CASSLVREYEQYF
TRBV6-2/TRBV6-3,-,TRBJ2-2,many,TGTGCCAGCAGCCCCAGGGGGGAGTCCGGGGAGCTGTTTTTT,CASSPRGESGELFF
TRBV2,-,TRBJ2-5,many,TGTGCCAGCAGATTTCCGGTCCAAGAGACCCAGTACTTC,CASRFPVQETQYF
TRBV28,-,TRBJ2-7,many,TGTGCCAGCAGTTTATCGGCAATCAGTCCCTACGAGCAGTACTTC,CASSLSAISPYEQYF
TRBV6-2/TRBV6-3,TRBD1,TRBJ1-4,many,TGTGCCAGCAGCCCGACGGACAGGGGACGAGAAAAACTGTTTTTT,CASSPTDRGREKLFF
TRBV7-2,-,TRBJ2-5,many,TGTGCCAGCAGCTCCTTGTTTTTAGAGACCCAGTACTTC,CASSSLFLETQYF
TRBV9,-,TRBJ2-2,many,TGTGCCAGCAACCGTGGGGGTACGAACACCGGGGAGCTGTTTTTT,CASNRGGTNTGELFF
TRBV3-1,-,TRBJ2-7,many,TGTGCCAGCAGCCAAGATCATGGTGGCTCCTACGAGCAGTACTTC,CASSQDHGGSYEQYF
TRBV19,-,TRBJ2-5,many,TGTGCCAGTAGTAAGGGTAACTACCAAGAGACCCAGTACTTC,CASSKGNYQETQYF
TRBV5-1,TRBD2,TRBJ2-5,many,TGCGCCAGCAGCCTCAGACTAGCGGGGGGGCAAGAGACCCAGTACTTC,CASSLRLAGGQETQYF
TRBV5-5,-,TRBJ2-1,many,TGTGCCAGCAGCTTGGTTTGGCGGTTCGACTCCTACAATGAGCAGTTCTTC,CASSLVWRFDSYNEQFF
TRBV7-2,TRBD1,TRBJ2-3,many,TGTGCCAGCAGCACCCGACCCCCAGGGGGAAACTTCACAGATACGCAGTATTTT,CASSTRPPGGNFTDTQYF
TRBV10-3,-,TRBJ2-1,many,TGTGCCATCGCTGACCTAAAATCGACTGCCTACAATGAGCAGTTCTTC,CAIADLKSTAYNEQFF
TRBV2,TRBD1,TRBJ1-1,many,TGTGCCAGCAGGCCCACAGGGGCTATAACCACTGAAGCTTTCTTT,CASRPTGAITTEAFF
TRBV4-3,-,TRBJ2-7,many,TGCGCCAGCAGCCAAGATAACGGCTACGAGCAGTACTTC,CASSQDNGYEQYF
TRBV19,-,TRBJ1-1,-,TGTGCCAGTAGTCCCCAAGGGGGGGGCTTAGCAGCTATTGAAGCTTTCTTT,CASSPQGGGLAAIEAFF
TRBV19,-,TRBJ1-1,-,TGTGCCAGTAGTACCAACACGAACACTGAAGCTTTCTTT,CASSTNTNTEAFF
TRBV30,-,TRBJ2-1,few,TGTGCCTGGAGTGTGACCCAGGAAAAGCAGTTCTTC,CAWSVTQEKQFF
TRBV12-3/TRBV12-4,-,TRBJ2-7,many,TGTGCCAGCAGCGGAGGGCAGGGGAGTTCCTACGAGCAGTACTTC,CASSGGQGSSYEQYF
TRBV6-5,TRBD2,TRBJ2-1,many,TGTGCAGTGGGGGGGGGTAGTGAGCAGTTCTTC,CAVGGGSEQFF
TRBV4-1,-,TRBJ2-1,many,TGCGCCAGCAGCCACAACGGAGGGAAGGAGCACAATGAGCAGTTCTTC,CASSHNGGKEHNEQFF
TRBV5-1,TRBD2,TRBJ2-1,many,TGCGCCAGCAGCCCCCTCCCCAGCGGGAGAACAGACAATGAGCAGTTCTTC,CASSPLPSGRTDNEQFF
TRBV27,TRBD2,TRBJ2-4,many,TGTGCCAGCAGTTTATCTCTAGGACTAGCGGATGGGGCCAAAAACATTCAGTACTTC,CASSLSLGLADGAKNIQYF
TRBV29-1,-,TRBJ1-2,many,TGCAGCGTTGAGCAGGGGATTAGCTATGGCTACACCTTC,CSVEQGISYGYTF
TRBV7-2,-,TRBJ2-3,many,TGTGCCAGCAGCTTAGGGCAGTCCACAGATACGCAGTATTTT,CASSLGQSTDTQYF
TRBV7-2,-,TRBJ1-1,many,TGTGCCAGCAGCGCTCCTGGAAGGACTGAAGCTTTCTTT,CASSAPGRTEAFF
TRBV9,-,TRBJ2-5,many,TGTGCCAGCAGCGTAGAAGGGAATCCAGGCAAGGAGACCCAGTACTTC,CASSVEGNPGKETQYF
TRBV12-3/TRBV12-4,-,TRBJ2-2,many,TGTGCCAGCATCTCCTGGGCCGGCACCGGGGAGCTGTTTTTT,CASISWAGTGELFF
TRBV27,-,TRBJ2-7,many,TGTGCCAGCAGTTTAGGGATTTACTACGAGCAGTACTTC,CASSLGIYYEQYF
TRBV5-1,TRBD1,TRBJ1-1,many,TGCGCCAGCAGCAGAATGGACAGGGACACTGAAGCTTTCTTT,CASSRMDRDTEAFF
TRBV11-2,TRBD2,TRBJ2-1,many,TGTGCCAGCAGCGCGGGACTAGCGGGAGGATCCTACAATGAGCAGTTCTTC,CASSAGLAGGSYNEQFF
TRBV6-5,TRBD1,TRBJ2-7,many,TGTGCCAGCAGTTACTCGGGGGACAGCTCCTACGAGCAGTACTTC,CASSYSGDSSYEQYF
TRBV12-3/TRBV12-4,-,TRBJ1-5,many,TGTGCCAGCAGTTTAGGGGACGAGATTTCCAATCAGCCCCAGCATTTT,CASSLGDEISNQPQHF
TRBV7-2,TRBD2,TRBJ2-2,many,TGTGCCAGCAGCCTGGGACTAGCGGGAGTGGCCGGGGAGCTGTTTTTT,CASSLGLAGVAGELFF
TRBV7-8,TRBD1,TRBJ1-6,many,TGTGCCAGCAGCCCAGAGGGGGCTTTGAATTCACCCCTCCACTTT,CASSPEGALNSPLHF
TRBV12-3/TRBV12-4,TRBD2,TRBJ2-3,many,TGTGCCAGCAGGCAGACCGGGACTAGCGACAGCACAGATACGCAGTATTTT,CASRQTGTSDSTDTQYF
TRBV19,-,TRBJ1-1,-,TGTGCCAGTAGTACAGGGGCGCTCACTGAAGCTTTCTTT,CASSTGALTEAFF
TRBV24-1,-,TRBJ2-1,many,TGTGCCACCAGTGATTTTGGGCGGGCCTACAATGAGCAGTTCTTC,CATSDFGRAYNEQFF
TRBV5-4,-,TRBJ2-2,many,TGTGCCAGCAGCCTGGGGACGACGTGGGGGACCGGGGAGCTGTTTTTT,CASSLGTTWGTGELFF
TRBV19,-,TRBJ2-7,-,TGTGCCACGGGAGACTACGAGCAGTACTTC,CATGDYEQYF
TRBV29-1,TRBD2,TRBJ2-1,many,TGCAGCGTTGGTTTTCTAGCGGCCCTTCGGCGCTTTTTTAGTGAGCAGTTCTTC,CSVGFLAALRRFFSEQFF
TRBV10-3,-,TRBJ2-7,many,TGTGCCATCAGTGACTTACCGGTATCCCGCCAGGGCGAGCAGTACTTC,CAISDLPVSRQGEQYF